One T cell receptor (beta chain) is described in this entry. The CDR3 spans 16 residues. The ends were cut back, 0 bases at V and 0 bases at J, with 14 bases in the middle. From germline, CDR1 is GTSNPN and CDR2 SVGIG (reference sequence). In the original analysis: Nucleated cell number was recorded as an estimate derived from reference gene primer amplification. Generated by immunoSEQ multiplex PCR, the TCRdb table keeps only in-frame clones and is missing some. That table furnishes V, J and clone size, whereas the DNA furnished D and trimming. The table lists approximately 230,000 clones, approximately 86% of them singletons. This sample stems from a study of blood T cell repertoires in COVID-19. Overall study: Acute and convalescent COVID-19 specimens originated in the United States, Italy and Spain. T cells, B-cell-depleted T cells, or PBMCs supplied cDNA or gDNA.

The TCR comes from a woman aged 80 or over with active or convalescent COVID-19. The sequenced sample was peripheral blood. The rearrangement links TRBV30 to TRBJ1-1; D perhaps matches TRBD1 (5 bases). The DNA for the CDR3 is TGTGCCTGGAGTGTACGAACAGGCCACATGAACACTGAAGCTTTCTTT. It translates to CAWSVRTGHMNTEAFF.